The clone carrying this T cell receptor beta chain was recorded once. What it recognizes is unknown. The sample carries other DNA sequences with the same CDR3. The sample belongs to a study of T cell responses to AZD1222 COVID-19 vaccine. Across the whole study: Second-dose intervals near 4 or 12 weeks were combined.

The germline V and J ends were trimmed by 1 base and 0 bases, with 9 bases remaining between them. The CDR3 runs to 15 residues. Germline CDR1 reads SGHRS; CDR2 reads YFSETQ. Generated by immunoSEQ multiplex PCR, the TCRdb table keeps only in-frame clones and is missing some. The table lists 150,000 or so clones, roughly nine tenths of them singletons, with about 5% in the top ten. Study-level findings and limits: Vaccine-related CD4 TCRs covered spike, predominating at 160-218 and 743-854. Possibly, clonal diversity was underestimated; donors were largely white British and included more females. Breadth and depth of Spike-specific TCRs rose after two AZD1222 doses.

Sequencing was performed on peripheral blood, taken on day 0 of AZD1222 vaccination. V is TRBV5-1 and J is TRBJ2-3; TRBD1 is a possible D gene (5 bases). This receptor was obtained from an adult in good health. CDR3 sequence: CASSLRPGSTDTQYF. CDR3 nucleotide sequence: TGCGCCAGCAGCTTGCGGCCAGGGAGCACAGATACGCAGTATTTT.